One and the same sample provided the 4 T cell receptor beta chains below, sequenced in a study of T cell responses to AZD1222 COVID-19 vaccine. Sequencing was performed with immunoSEQ multiplex PCR; in TCRdb, only in-frame clones are kept and a portion is missing. The sample lists almost 65,000 clones; roughly 84% were seen once. Here the sequenced sample was peripheral blood, taken on day 0 of AZD1222 vaccination. These receptors originate from an adult in good health.

V and J are TRBV5-1 and TRBJ2-1; 11 nucleotides align to TRBD1. The trim removed 2 bases at V and 7 bases at J, leaving 5 bases unmatched. CDR3 length equals 15 residues. The germline V gene has CDR1 SGHRS and CDR2 YFSETQ. The CDR3: CASSLGTGGNNEQFF. DNA of the CDR3: TGCGCCAGCAGCTTAGGGACAGGGGGAAATAATGAGCAGTTCTTC.

This chain uses TRBV4-2 with TRBJ1-2, with TRBD1 matching 11 bases. The CDR3 runs to 16 residues. The germline V gene encodes CDR1 LGHNA and CDR2 YNFKEQ. J was trimmed by 8 bases and V by 1 base; bases with no gene match: 9. The CDR3 region has the DNA TGTGCCAGCAGCCAAGTTGGTGGACAGGGGGCCGGGGGCTACACCTTC. Translated, it gives CASSQVGGQGAGGYTF.

V is TRBV3-1 (or the pseudogene TRBV3-2) and J is TRBJ1-1; no clear D. The V gene's germline CDR1 is LGHDT and CDR2 YNNKEL (reference sequence). V dropped 1 base and J dropped 1 base, with 10 bases sitting between them. The CDR3 consists of 15 residues. The CDR3 DNA reads as TGTGCCAGCAGCCAAGGTCCAACTCCGAACACTGAAGCTTTCTTT. This translates into CASSQGPTPNTEAFF.

The chain has TRBV28 and TRBJ2-7, with D perhaps matching TRBD1 or TRBD2 (6 bases each). The CDR3 has 15 amino acids. V lost 6 bases and J lost 0, with 15 bases in between. Germline V gene sequence: CDR1 MDHEN, CDR2 SYDVKM. The CDR3 nucleotides are TGTGCCAGCAGCCCTAGGGGGGTCCCCTCCTACGAGCAGTACTTC. This sequence encodes CASSPRGVPSYEQYF.